The 13 T cell receptor beta chains reported below all come from one sample, sequenced in a study of blood T cells in healthy people across ages. The use of a sample-barcoded 5' primer and a J-beta primer mix characterized a second PCR of about 7 to 12 cycles. In TCRdb, the 5' RACE reads were re-called with MiXCR into one record per CDR3 protein. The sample records some 1.4 million distinct CDR3 sequences, around two fifths being singletons. The specimen was blood. All receptors derive from a woman aged 18-30 years in good health.

This rearrangement joins TRBV5-1 to TRBJ2-3; TRBD1 matches 9 bases. After removal of 4 bases from V and 1 base from J, the junction contained 4 bases not matched to a gene. Germline assignment: CDR1 SGHRS and CDR2 YFSETQ. CDR3 length equals 15 residues. The CDR3 DNA reads TGCGCCAGCAGCACCTGGGACAGGGGCACAGATACGCAGTATTTT. This sequence encodes CASSTWDRGTDTQYF.

The chain links TRBV11-2 to TRBJ2-7, with no clear D. This CDR3 spans 16 amino acids. Germline CDR1 SGHAT, CDR2 FQNNGV. The V end was cut by 0 bases, the J end by 2 bases, with 14 bases between. CDR3 residues: CASSLEAAIVTYEQYF. CDR3 DNA: TGTGCCAGCAGCTTAGAGGCGGCAATTGTTACCTACGAGCAGTACTTC.

The CDR3 region has the DNA TGTGCCAGCAGTCCCCAGTTGAACGAGCAGTACTTC. It translates to CASSPQLNEQYF. V is TRBV27 and J is TRBJ2-7; unclear D gene. The V end was cut by 5 bases, the J end by 5 bases, with 10 bases between. The CDR3 spans 12 residues. In germline, CDR1 is MNHEY, CDR2 SMNVEV (reference sequence).

This clonotype appeared a few times. This chain connects TRBV11-3 to TRBJ2-3; D call uncertain. CDR1 and CDR2 from the germline V gene are SGHNT and YENEEA. This CDR3 is built from 13 residues. V was trimmed by 0 bases and J by 6 bases, leaving 7 bases between them. This CDR3 reads CASSLDGWDTQYF. CDR3 nucleotides: TGTGCCAGCAGCTTAGATGGATGGGATACGCAGTATTTT.

The genes are TRBV2 and TRBJ2-4; 8 nucleotides match TRBD2. The end of the DNA is better explained by TRBJ2-7, so the J call may be wrong. In germline, CDR1 is SNHLY, CDR2 FYNNEI. The CDR3 is 15 amino acids. The CDR3 bases are TGTGCCAGCAGTGAAAGGAGGAGCGGGGGCAACGAGCAGTACTTC. Protein: CASSERRSGGNEQYF.

This clonotype has more than one count but fewer than ten. The chain combines TRBV9 with TRBJ2-1; 10 positions agree with TRBD2. Trimming cost V 3 bases and J 8 bases; bases outside gene matches: 8. Germline V gives CDR1 SGDLS, CDR2 YYNGEE. CDR3 length: 15 amino acids. The DNA of the CDR3 is TGTGCCAGCAGCGCGCCAAGCGGGGGGGTCTATGAGCAGTTCTTC. Translating gives CASSAPSGGVYEQFF.

The genes are TRBV7-8 and TRBJ1-5; no reliable D call. This CDR3 is built from 18 residues. The germline V and J ends were trimmed by 8 bases and 0 bases, with 23 bases remaining between them. Germline CDR1 SGHVS, CDR2 FQNEAQ. CDR3 amino acids: CASAAGLGIGYSNQPQHF. DNA of the CDR3: TGTGCCAGCGCCGCAGGTCTAGGGATCGGCTATAGCAATCAGCCCCAGCATTTT.

The chain joins TRBV12-5 to TRBJ2-4; TRBD2 matches at 14 bases. Gene TRBJ2-5 matches the end of the DNA better, so the J call may be wrong. CDR3 length: 22 residues. Germline V lookup: CDR1 LGHNT, CDR2 FRNRAP. CDR3 coding DNA: TGTGCTAGTGGTTTGGTACAAAAAGCTCGGAACGGGACTAGCGGGAGCTTAGAGACCCAGTACTTC. It codes for CASGLVQKARNGTSGSLETQYF.

On this clonotype: Relative to the germline gene, one junction end is altered; a read error may explain this. This chain joins TRBV7-2 and TRBJ2-3; 10 positions agree with TRBD2. Germline CDR1 SGHTA, CDR2 FQGNSA. The CDR3 spans 16 residues. The CDR3 protein is CASSSRLAGGTGTQYF. CDR3 bases: TGTGCCAGCAGCTCGCGACTAGCGGGTGGCACAGGTACGCAGTATTTT.

The gene calls are TRBV11-1 and TRBJ2-7; the D gene is possibly TRBD2 (6 bases). CDR1 SGHAT and CDR2 FQDESV come from the germline V gene (reference sequence). The ends were cut back, 5 bases at V and 7 bases at J, with 27 bases in the middle. The CDR3 contains 17 residues. The CDR3 loop reads CASSPEGGSGSYNEQYF. The DNA for the CDR3 is TGTGCCAGCAGCCCGGAAGGTGGAAGCGGGTCCTACAATGAGCAGTACTTC.

This clonotype occurred a few times. The chain is built from TRBV12-5 and TRBJ2-7; D may match TRBD1 or TRBD2 (5 bases each). V was cut by 6 bases and J by 3 bases, with 12 bases left in between. The CDR3 totals 13 residues. Germline V CDR1 and CDR2: LGHNT, FRNRAP. The CDR3 loop reads CASGRDVVYEQYF. In DNA form, the CDR3 reads TGTGCTAGTGGCCGGGACGTTGTCTACGAGCAGTACTTC.

The V and J genes are TRBV6-4 and TRBJ1-2, with 9 bases that match TRBD1. The CDR3 spans 16 residues. V trimming: 4 bases; J trimming: 5 bases; junction bases outside the gene matches: 11. From germline, CDR1 is MRHNA and CDR2 SNTAGT. The CDR3 nucleotides are TGTGCCAGCAGTGTCCGTGCCGGGACAGGGAATTATGGCTACACCTTC. This gives the protein CASSVRAGTGNYGYTF.

The rearrangement links TRBV12-3 or TRBV12-4 to TRBJ2-1; D is undetermined. TRBJ2-7 matches the DNA end more closely, so the J call is doubtful. This CDR3 has 12 amino acids. This CDR3 reads CASSLTPDEQYF. CDR3 bases: TGTGCCAGCAGCTTGACCCCAGATGAGCAGTACTTC.